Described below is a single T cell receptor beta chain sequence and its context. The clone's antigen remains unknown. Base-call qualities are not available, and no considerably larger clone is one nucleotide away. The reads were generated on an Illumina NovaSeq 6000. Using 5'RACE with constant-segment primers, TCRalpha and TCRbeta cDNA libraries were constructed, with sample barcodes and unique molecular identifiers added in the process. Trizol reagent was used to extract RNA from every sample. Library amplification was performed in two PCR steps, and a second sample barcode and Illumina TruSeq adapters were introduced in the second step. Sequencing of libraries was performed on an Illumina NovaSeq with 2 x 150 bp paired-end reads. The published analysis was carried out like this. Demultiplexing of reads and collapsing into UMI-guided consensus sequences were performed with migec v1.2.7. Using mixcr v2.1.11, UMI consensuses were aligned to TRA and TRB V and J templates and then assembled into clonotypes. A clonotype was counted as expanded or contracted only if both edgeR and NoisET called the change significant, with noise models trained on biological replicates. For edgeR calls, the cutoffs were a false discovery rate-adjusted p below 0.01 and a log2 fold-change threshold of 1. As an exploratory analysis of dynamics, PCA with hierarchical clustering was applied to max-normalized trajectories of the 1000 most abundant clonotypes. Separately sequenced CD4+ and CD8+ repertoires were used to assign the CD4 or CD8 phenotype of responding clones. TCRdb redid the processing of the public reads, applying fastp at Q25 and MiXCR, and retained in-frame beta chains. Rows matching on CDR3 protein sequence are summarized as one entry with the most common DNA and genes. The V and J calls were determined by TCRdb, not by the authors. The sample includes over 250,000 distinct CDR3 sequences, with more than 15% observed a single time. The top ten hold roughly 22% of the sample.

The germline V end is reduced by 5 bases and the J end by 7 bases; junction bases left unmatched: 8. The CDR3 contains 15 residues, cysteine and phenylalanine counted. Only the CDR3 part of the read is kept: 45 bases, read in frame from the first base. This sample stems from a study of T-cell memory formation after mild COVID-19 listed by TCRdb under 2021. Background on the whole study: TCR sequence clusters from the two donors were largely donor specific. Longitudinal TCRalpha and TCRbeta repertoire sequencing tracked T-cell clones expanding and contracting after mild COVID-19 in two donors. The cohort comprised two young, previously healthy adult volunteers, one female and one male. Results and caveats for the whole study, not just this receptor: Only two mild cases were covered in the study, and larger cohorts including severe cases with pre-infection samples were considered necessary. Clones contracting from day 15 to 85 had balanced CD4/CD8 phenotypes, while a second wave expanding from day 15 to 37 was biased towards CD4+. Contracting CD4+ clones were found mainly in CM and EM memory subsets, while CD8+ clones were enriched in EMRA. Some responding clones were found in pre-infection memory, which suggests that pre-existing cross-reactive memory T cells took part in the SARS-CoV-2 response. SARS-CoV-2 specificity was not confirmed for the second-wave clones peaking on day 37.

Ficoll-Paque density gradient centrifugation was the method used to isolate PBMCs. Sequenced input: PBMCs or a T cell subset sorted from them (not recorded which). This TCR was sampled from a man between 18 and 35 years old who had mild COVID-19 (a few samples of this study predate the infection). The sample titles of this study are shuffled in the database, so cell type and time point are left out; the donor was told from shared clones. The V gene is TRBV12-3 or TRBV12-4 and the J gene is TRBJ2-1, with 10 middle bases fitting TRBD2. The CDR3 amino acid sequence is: CASSRSGGAGNEQFF. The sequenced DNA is TGTGCCAGCAGTCGGAGCGGGGGGGCCGGTAATGAGCAGTTCTTC.